What follows are 2 T cell receptor beta chains derived from one specimen sequenced in a study of tumor-infiltrating lymphocytes in localized non-small cell lung cancer. Libraries were prepared by immunoSEQ multiplex PCR; TCRdb keeps only in-frame clonotypes and omits some of them. Among approximately 7,400 clones, around three fifths were seen once, and the ten largest hold approximately 13%. The sequencing sample was made of uninvolved lung tissue not adjacent to the tumor. Source of these receptors: a human donor with non-small cell lung cancer.

V usage is TRBV5-1 and J usage is TRBJ2-3; 9 nucleotides align to TRBD2. Trimming at V came to 1 base and at J to 2 bases, leaving 5 bases not matched to a gene. Germline assignment: CDR1 SGHRS and CDR2 YFSETQ. This CDR3 spans 16 amino acids. The CDR3 nucleotides are TGCGCCAGCAGCTTGAGTCTAGCGGGGAACACAGATACGCAGTATTTT. This gives the protein CASSLSLAGNTDTQYF.

The chain is built from TRBV7-9 and TRBJ1-2; TRBD1 might be the D (5 bases). CDR3 length equals 16 residues. The V and J ends lost 7 bases and 0 bases respectively, with 18 bases between them. From germline, CDR1 is SEHNR and CDR2 FQNEAQ (reference sequence). CDR3 in amino acids: CASTRTTTEANYGYTF. CDR3 DNA: TGTGCCAGCACCCGCACGACGACAGAAGCTAACTATGGCTACACCTTC.